The TCR beta chain described here comes from a study of blood T cell repertoires in COVID-19. As for the study in general: From the United States, Italy and Spain came samples of acute and convalescent COVID-19. Sources were T cells, B-cell-depleted T cells, or PBMCs; the material itself was cDNA or gDNA.

As originally analysed: Amplifying reference gene primers gave estimates of nucleated cell counts. TCRdb's copy holds only in-frame clones and misses some; the assay was immunoSEQ multiplex PCR. Clonal size and the V and J genes are those of that table, whereas D and trimming came from the DNA. Of fewer than 150,000 clones listed, 70% to 85% are singletons. V lost 4 bases and J lost 10; bases outside the gene matches: 21. The CDR3 contains 18 residues. Germline assignment: CDR1 MNHEY and CDR2 SMNVEV (reference sequence). The sequence was collected from a man aged 55 to 69 who had recovered from COVID-19. Sequencing was performed on peripheral blood. This chain connects TRBV27 to TRBJ1-4; 7 bases line up with TRBD1. The CDR3 is CASSSRNRGLAEKGKLFF. CDR3 in DNA: TGTGCCAGCAGTTCCCGTAACAGGGGCCTCGCAGAAAAGGGAAAACTGTTTTTT.